These 5 T cell receptor beta chains were all obtained from the same sample, sequenced in a study of blood T cell repertoires in COVID-19. TCRdb's copy holds only in-frame clones and misses some; the assay was immunoSEQ multiplex PCR. Seen here are roughly 200,000 clones, just under 90% observed once, and the top ten hold approximately 6%. Sequencing used peripheral blood. The receptors derive from a man in his sixties who had recovered from COVID-19.

This clone is a singleton in its sample. Here the CDR3 reads CASSFLELEGYTF. The CDR3, as DNA: TGTGCCAGCAGCTTTTTGGAGTTGGAAGGCTACACCTTC. The chain has TRBV7-9 and TRBJ1-2, with D hard to call. The CDR3 has 13 amino acids. Trimming took 3 bases from V and 8 from J, leaving 13 bases between them. Germline CDR1 reads SEHNR; CDR2 reads FQNEAQ (reference sequence).

V usage is TRBV19 and J usage is TRBJ2-7; possibly TRBD1 for D (5 bases). V was cut by 6 bases and J by 1 base, with 10 bases left in between. The CDR3 covers 13 residues. Germline V lookup: CDR1 LNHDA, CDR2 SQIVND (reference sequence). The CDR3 spells CASRQTASYEQYF. The CDR3 DNA reads as TGTGCCAGTAGGCAGACAGCGTCCTACGAGCAGTACTTC.

The chain recombines TRBV9 with TRBJ2-7; 10 bases are a match to TRBD2. The CDR3 consists of 16 residues. Trimming at V came to 4 bases and at J to 4 bases, leaving 11 bases not matched to a gene. Germline V gene sequence: CDR1 SGDLS, CDR2 YYNGEE. CDR3 sequence reads: CASSSWTSGLPYEQYF. The CDR3 coding sequence is TGTGCCAGCAGCTCTTGGACTAGCGGCCTCCCTTACGAGCAGTACTTC.

This rearrangement joins TRBV11-1 to TRBJ2-2, with D perhaps matching TRBD1 (6 bases). Germline assignment: CDR1 SGHAT and CDR2 FQDESV (reference sequence). This CDR3 spans 14 amino acids. V was cut by 6 bases and J by 2 bases, with 10 bases left in between. CDR3 DNA: TGTGCCAGCAGGCCGGGACAAAACACCGGGGAGCTGTTTTTT. Translating it yields CASRPGQNTGELFF.

This clone showed up just once. The rearrangement uses TRBV10-2 and TRBJ1-1; D perhaps matches TRBD1 (6 bases). Germline loops: CDR1 WSHSY, CDR2 SAAADI. Deletions cut 7 bases from V and 3 bases from J, with 21 bases between. The CDR3 is 16 amino acids. CDR3 in amino acids: CASTHRVPKVDTEAFF. The CDR3 DNA reads as TGCGCCAGCACCCACAGGGTACCTAAGGTGGACACTGAAGCTTTCTTT.